This T cell receptor (beta chain) derives from a study of OX40 agonist ivuxolimab in advanced cancers. For the study at large: Enrollees could have had prior anti-PD-1, anti-PD-L1 or anti-CTLA-4 therapy, which approximately 40% had received.

This clone was seen ten or more times. The antigen remains unidentified. Using immunoSEQ multiplex PCR, the repertoire was profiled, and TCRdb retains in-frame clones only, with some absent. The sample records 55,000 to 75,000 clones, about 82% being singletons. Anyone with autoimmune disease history or systemic immunosuppression was excluded. Regarding the study as a whole: Expansion of clones was among the lowest in partial responders at 0.1-3.0 mg/kg.

This CDR3 has 18 amino acids. The sequenced sample was CD4+ or CD8+ T cells sorted from blood, obtained in a trial of the OX40 agonist ivuxolimab. The chain couples TRBV21-1 to TRBJ2-7; the listed D gene, TRBD1, was not tested against the DNA. TRBV21-1 is a recognized pseudogene. This TCR derives from an adult with an advanced solid tumor such as melanoma, head and neck, liver or kidney cancer. In DNA form, the CDR3 reads TGTGCCAGCAGCAAACTCAGGAATCGACGGGACAGATACTACGAGCAGTACTTC. As protein: CASSKLRNRRDRYYEQYF.